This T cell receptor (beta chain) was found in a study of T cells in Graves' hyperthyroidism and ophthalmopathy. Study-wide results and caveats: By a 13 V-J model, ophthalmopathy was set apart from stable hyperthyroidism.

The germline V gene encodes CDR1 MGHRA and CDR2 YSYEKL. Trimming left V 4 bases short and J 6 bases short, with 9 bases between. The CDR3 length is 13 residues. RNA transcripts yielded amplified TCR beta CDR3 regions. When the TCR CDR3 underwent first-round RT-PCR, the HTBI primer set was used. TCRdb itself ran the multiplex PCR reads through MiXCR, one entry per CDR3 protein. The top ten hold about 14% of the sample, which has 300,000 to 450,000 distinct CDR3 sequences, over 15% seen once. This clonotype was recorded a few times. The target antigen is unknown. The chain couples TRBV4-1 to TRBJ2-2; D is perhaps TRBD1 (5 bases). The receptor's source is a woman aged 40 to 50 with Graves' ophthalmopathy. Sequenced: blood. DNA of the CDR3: TGCGCCAGCAGCCGAGGCAGGGCCGGGGAGCTGTTTTTT. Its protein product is CASSRGRAGELFF.